Listed below are T cell receptor beta chains from one sample, sequenced in a study of T-cell reconstitution after alpha-beta-depleted transplantation in children. TCRdb fed the PCR reads into MiXCR, producing one record per CDR3 protein. Of a few hundred thousand distinct CDR3 sequences in the sample, over 10% are singletons; the top ten hold 2% to 2.5%. The source was PBMCs, mostly from graft donor cells, collected 360 days after TCRalphabeta/CD19-depleted stem cell transplant. The receptors here all came from a male patient aged 5 to 17 who had a stem cell transplant for acute myeloid leukemia, so the T cells may come from the graft donor. Each CDR3 is given with its conserved first and last residue. Each record gives: clone size, J gene, D gene, V gene, CDR3 DNA, CDR3 protein. D genes are given only for firm matches. Clone sizes are given selectively: once, few, many, or a class where the clone is expanded.

>-|TRBJ2-3|TRBD2|TRBV6-2/TRBV6-3
TGTGCCAGCAGTCCGGGACTAGCGGGAGTGGCAGATACGCAGTATTTT
CASSPGLAGVADTQYF
>-|TRBJ2-4|TRBD2|TRBV20-1
TGCAGTGCTAGAGTTTCCGGGACTAGCCCCTCCGACATTCAGTACTTC
CSARVSGTSPSDIQYF
>few|TRBJ2-5|TRBD2|TRBV29-1
TGCAGCGTTGCACTAGCGGGAGTGGGAGAGACCCAGTACTTC
CSVALAGVGETQYF
>-|TRBJ1-5|-|TRBV30
TGTGCCTGGACCGCCGGGACCGCGAATCAGCCCCAGCATTTT
CAWTAGTANQPQHF
>-|TRBJ2-1|-|TRBV7-8
TGTGCCAGCAGCCTAAAGAGCCGTATTAATTCCTACAATGAGCAGTTCTTC
CASSLKSRINSYNEQFF
>many|TRBJ2-7|TRBD2|TRBV6-7
TGTGCCAGCAGGGGACTAGCGGGAGTTTACGAGCAGTACTTC
CASRGLAGVYEQYF
>few|TRBJ1-1|-|TRBV25-1
TGTGCCAGCAGTGAGTCCGGTGAAGCTTTCTTT
CASSESGEAFF
>many|TRBJ1-1|-|TRBV20-1
TGCAGTGCTAGAGATTGGGACGTCTTGAACACTGAAGCTTTCTTT
CSARDWDVLNTEAFF
>-|TRBJ2-1|-|TRBV14
TGTGCCAGCAGCCGACAGCAGATTTACAATGAGCAGTTCTTC
CASSRQQIYNEQFF
>-|TRBJ1-3|-|TRBV6-2/TRBV6-3
TGTGCCAGCCATCGGAGCTCTGGAAACACCATATATTTT
CASHRSSGNTIYF